The TCR beta chain under discussion was sequenced for a study of identifying expanded T cells in peripheral blood. Study-wide findings and caveats: Differentially abundant clones: 0.95 to 1.5 between replicates, about 15 at approximately 14 days, 19 to 20 at four. Approximately two-week clone count variance significantly increased as total template count grew.

The CDR3 has 16 amino acids. The V gene's germline CDR1 is MNHNS and CDR2 SASEGT. The ends lost 4 bases at V and 1 base at J; junction bases unmatched: 6. Healthy donors had no documented immune events, such as infections, while sampled. A remark on this clone: As yet, its antigen is unknown.

Clones were read by immunoSEQ multiplex PCR, and TCRdb kept only the in-frame ones, dropping some. The sample holds tens of thousands of clones, roughly 84% seen once. The sequence was collected from a person between 18 and 75 years old in good health. The rearrangement uses TRBV6-1 and TRBJ2-3, with TRBD2 identical over 9 bases. Material for sequencing was blood. CDR3 amino acids: CASSVTSGGGTDTQYF. In DNA form, the CDR3 reads TGTGCCAGCAGTGTGACTAGCGGAGGGGGCACAGATACGCAGTATTTT.